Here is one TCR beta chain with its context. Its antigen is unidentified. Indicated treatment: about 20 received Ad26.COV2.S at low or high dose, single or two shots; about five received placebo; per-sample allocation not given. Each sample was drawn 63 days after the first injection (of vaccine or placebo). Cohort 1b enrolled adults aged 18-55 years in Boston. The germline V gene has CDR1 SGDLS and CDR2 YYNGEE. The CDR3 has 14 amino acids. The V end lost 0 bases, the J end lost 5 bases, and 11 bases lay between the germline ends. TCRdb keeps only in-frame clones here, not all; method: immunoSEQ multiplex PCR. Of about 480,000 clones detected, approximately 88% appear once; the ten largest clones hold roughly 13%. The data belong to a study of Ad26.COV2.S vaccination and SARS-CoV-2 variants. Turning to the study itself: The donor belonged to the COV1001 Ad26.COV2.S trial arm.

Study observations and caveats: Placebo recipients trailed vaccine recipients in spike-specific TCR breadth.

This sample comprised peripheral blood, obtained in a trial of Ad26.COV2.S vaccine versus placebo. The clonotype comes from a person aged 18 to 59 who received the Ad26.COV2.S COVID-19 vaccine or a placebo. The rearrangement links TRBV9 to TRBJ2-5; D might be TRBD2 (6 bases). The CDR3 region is CASSVGPGRETQYF. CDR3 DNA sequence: TGTGCCAGCAGCGTAGGACCGGGGAGGGAGACCCAGTACTTC.